These T cell receptor beta chains were read from a single sample in a study of OX40 agonist ivuxolimab in advanced cancers. Sequencing used immunoSEQ multiplex PCR; TCRdb keeps in-frame clones, though not all of them. Found here are 20,000 to 25,000 clones, under 80% of them singletons; the top ten hold approximately 9.6%. The sample was CD4+ or CD8+ T cells sorted from blood, taken in a trial of the OX40 agonist ivuxolimab. The receptors originated from an adult with an advanced solid tumor such as melanoma, head and neck, liver or kidney cancer. CDR3s include the opening cysteine and the closing phenylalanine or tryptophan. Each record gives: J gene, D gene, V gene, clone size, CDR3 protein, CDR3 DNA. D genes are given only for firm matches. Some rows mark clone size as missing; the rest say once, few, many or name a class of expanded clone.

J gene: TRBJ1-4
D gene: NA
V gene: TRBV7-9
clone size: NA
CDR3 protein: CASSLAGREDEKLFF
CDR3 DNA: TGTGCCAGCAGCTTAGCGGGCAGGGAGGATGAAAAACTGTTTTTT

J gene: TRBJ2-7
D gene: TRBD1
V gene: TRBV10-1
clone size: NA
CDR3 protein: CASSGTGIEQYF
CDR3 DNA: TGCGCCAGCAGCGGGACAGGGATCGAGCAGTACTTC

J gene: TRBJ1-2
D gene: NA
V gene: TRBV4-2
clone size: few
CDR3 protein: CASSQDHQANYGYTF
CDR3 DNA: TGTGCCAGCAGCCAAGATCACCAGGCTAACTATGGCTACACCTTC

J gene: TRBJ2-5
D gene: NA
V gene: TRBV28
clone size: NA
CDR3 protein: CASSLQGGGRETQYF
CDR3 DNA: TGTGCCAGCAGCCTCCAGGGCGGGGGCAGGGAGACCCAGTACTTC

J gene: TRBJ2-7
D gene: TRBD1
V gene: TRBV5-1
clone size: few
CDR3 protein: CASSQGPGTGAFNEQYF
CDR3 DNA: TGCGCCAGCTCACAGGGGCCGGGGACAGGGGCGTTCAACGAGCAGTACTTC

J gene: TRBJ1-5
D gene: NA
V gene: TRBV19
clone size: few
CDR3 protein: CASSSLDGNQPQHF
CDR3 DNA: TGTGCCAGTAGTTCCCTCGACGGCAATCAGCCCCAGCATTTT

J gene: TRBJ1-5
D gene: NA
V gene: TRBV18
clone size: NA
CDR3 protein: CASSSSPTGASNQPQHF
CDR3 DNA: TGTGCCAGCTCGAGCAGCCCAACAGGCGCCAGCAATCAGCCCCAGCATTTT

J gene: TRBJ2-6
D gene: NA
V gene: TRBV11-1
clone size: once
CDR3 protein: CASTPGARISGANVLTF
CDR3 DNA: TGTGCCAGCACCCCAGGGGCCCGAATCTCTGGGGCCAACGTCCTGACTTTC

J gene: TRBJ1-6
D gene: NA
V gene: TRBV5-1
clone size: once
CDR3 protein: CASSLAGDNNSPLHF
CDR3 DNA: TGCGCCAGCAGCTTGGCAGGAGATAATAATTCACCCCTCCACTTT

J gene: TRBJ2-7
D gene: NA
V gene: TRBV5-6
clone size: NA
CDR3 protein: CASSPRAGALGGSRYF
CDR3 DNA: TGTGCCAGCAGCCCACGAGCAGGGGCCCTAGGTGGATCGCGGTACTTC

J gene: TRBJ1-2
D gene: TRBD1
V gene: TRBV7-3
clone size: few
CDR3 protein: CASSPGQGGNYGYTF
CDR3 DNA: TGTGCCAGCAGCCCCGGACAGGGGGGAAACTATGGCTACACCTTC

J gene: TRBJ2-5
D gene: TRBD2
V gene: TRBV6-1
clone size: NA
CDR3 protein: CASSETSGYGTQYF
CDR3 DNA: TGTGCCAGCAGCGAGACTAGCGGATACGGGACCCAGTACTTC

J gene: TRBJ2-2
D gene: NA
V gene: TRBV6-1
clone size: once
CDR3 protein: CASSEAVDPLTGELFF
CDR3 DNA: TGTGCCAGCAGTGAAGCGGTCGATCCTCTCACCGGGGAGCTGTTTTTT

J gene: TRBJ1-5
D gene: NA
V gene: TRBV19
clone size: few
CDR3 protein: CASTGTASPAQHF
CDR3 DNA: TGTGCCAGTACCGGGACGGCCAGTCCGGCCCAGCATTTT

J gene: TRBJ2-1
D gene: TRBD2
V gene: TRBV9
clone size: NA
CDR3 protein: CASSVGLAGAVEQFF
CDR3 DNA: TGTGCCAGCAGCGTAGGGCTAGCGGGGGCGGTTGAGCAGTTCTTC

J gene: TRBJ2-3
D gene: NA
V gene: TRBV30
clone size: NA
CDR3 protein: CAWSNGADTQYF
CDR3 DNA: TGTGCCTGGAGTAACGGGGCAGATACGCAGTATTTT

J gene: TRBJ2-7
D gene: NA
V gene: TRBV2
clone size: NA
CDR3 protein: CASSEGDGIYEQYF
CDR3 DNA: TGTGCCAGCAGTGAAGGTGACGGGATATACGAGCAGTACTTC

J gene: TRBJ1-4
D gene: TRBD1
V gene: TRBV23-1
clone size: NA
CDR3 protein: CASSLRDRSPNEKLFF
CDR3 DNA: TGCGCCAGCAGTCTCCGGGACAGGTCTCCTAATGAAAAACTGTTTTTT

J gene: TRBJ2-3
D gene: TRBD2
V gene: TRBV7-2
clone size: NA
CDR3 protein: CASSLTFSGGFRDTQYF
CDR3 DNA: TGTGCCAGCAGCTTGACCTTTAGCGGGGGGTTTAGGGATACGCAGTATTTT

J gene: TRBJ1-1
D gene: TRBD1
V gene: TRBV29-1
clone size: NA
CDR3 protein: CSAGTGMSTEAFF
CDR3 DNA: TGCAGCGCTGGGACAGGTATGAGCACTGAAGCTTTCTTT

J gene: TRBJ1-3
D gene: NA
V gene: TRBV6-1
clone size: NA
CDR3 protein: CASSGPDSKLVNTIYF
CDR3 DNA: TGTGCCAGCAGTGGCCCTGACAGTAAACTAGTAAACACCATATATTTT

J gene: TRBJ1-5
D gene: NA
V gene: TRBV4-1
clone size: NA
CDR3 protein: CASSQAEALNQPQHF
CDR3 DNA: TGCGCCAGCAGCCAAGCGGAGGCATTGAATCAGCCCCAGCATTTT

J gene: TRBJ2-3
D gene: NA
V gene: TRBV4-1
clone size: NA
CDR3 protein: CASSQEDQGFYTQYF
CDR3 DNA: TGCGCCAGCAGCCAAGAGGATCAGGGGTTTTATACGCAGTATTTT

J gene: TRBJ1-2
D gene: NA
V gene: TRBV6-1
clone size: NA
CDR3 protein: CATEDSANYGYTF
CDR3 DNA: TGTGCCACGGAAGACAGCGCTAACTATGGCTACACCTTC

J gene: TRBJ1-2
D gene: NA
V gene: TRBV18
clone size: NA
CDR3 protein: CASSPEPWEGYTF
CDR3 DNA: TGTGCCAGCTCACCAGAGCCCTGGGAAGGCTACACCTTC

J gene: TRBJ1-4
D gene: NA
V gene: TRBV5-6
clone size: NA
CDR3 protein: CASCLGGRIEKLFF
CDR3 DNA: TGTGCCAGCTGCTTGGGGGGGCGAATTGAAAAACTGTTTTTT

J gene: TRBJ1-2
D gene: NA
V gene: TRBV10-2
clone size: NA
CDR3 protein: CASSESQGAGYGYTF
CDR3 DNA: TGCGCCAGCAGTGAGTCCCAAGGGGCCGGCTATGGCTACACCTTC

J gene: TRBJ2-1
D gene: TRBD2
V gene: TRBV7-9
clone size: NA
CDR3 protein: CASSSWGGGNEQFF
CDR3 DNA: TGTGCCAGCAGCTCTTGGGGCGGGGGGAATGAGCAGTTCTTC

J gene: TRBJ2-5
D gene: NA
V gene: TRBV10-3
clone size: once
CDR3 protein: CASGVTETQYF
CDR3 DNA: TGTGCATCAGGGGTAACGGAGACCCAGTACTTC

J gene: TRBJ1-2
D gene: TRBD1
V gene: TRBV5-1
clone size: once
CDR3 protein: CASSLRTGDYGYTF
CDR3 DNA: TGCGCCAGCAGCTTACGGACAGGCGACTATGGCTACACCTTC

J gene: TRBJ1-6
D gene: NA
V gene: TRBV25-1
clone size: NA
CDR3 protein: CASRLINNSPLHF
CDR3 DNA: TGTGCCAGCAGATTAATCAATAATTCACCCCTCCACTTT

J gene: TRBJ1-2
D gene: NA
V gene: TRBV5-6
clone size: few
CDR3 protein: CASSLDGPAANYGYTF
CDR3 DNA: TGTGCCAGCAGCTTGGACGGGCCAGCAGCTAACTATGGCTACACCTTC

J gene: TRBJ2-7
D gene: NA
V gene: TRBV7-6
clone size: NA
CDR3 protein: CASGGLTPTGNFYEQYF
CDR3 DNA: TGTGCCTCGGGGGGGCTGACGCCGACAGGGAACTTCTACGAGCAGTACTTC

J gene: TRBJ1-2
D gene: NA
V gene: TRBV6-1
clone size: NA
CDR3 protein: CASSEGEGSYGYTF
CDR3 DNA: TGTGCCAGCAGTGAGGGGGAGGGGAGTTATGGCTACACCTTC

J gene: TRBJ2-5
D gene: TRBD1
V gene: TRBV29-1
clone size: once
CDR3 protein: CSVEGTGWEETQYF
CDR3 DNA: TGCAGCGTGGAGGGGACAGGATGGGAGGAGACCCAGTACTTC

J gene: TRBJ2-3
D gene: NA
V gene: TRBV5-4
clone size: NA
CDR3 protein: CASSLLSQAGDTQYF
CDR3 DNA: TGTGCCAGCAGCTTGTTGTCTCAGGCGGGAGATACGCAGTATTTT

J gene: TRBJ2-7
D gene: TRBD2
V gene: TRBV6-5
clone size: NA
CDR3 protein: CASSPQLAGGYEQYF
CDR3 DNA: TGTGCCAGCAGTCCTCAGCTAGCGGGGGGCTACGAGCAGTACTTC

J gene: TRBJ2-7
D gene: TRBD2
V gene: TRBV27
clone size: NA
CDR3 protein: CASTGTSGTYEQYF
CDR3 DNA: TGTGCCAGCACCGGGACTAGCGGTACCTACGAGCAGTACTTC

J gene: TRBJ1-1
D gene: NA
V gene: TRBV6-1
clone size: few
CDR3 protein: CASSELVNTEAFF
CDR3 DNA: TGTGCCAGCAGTGAGCTGGTGAACACTGAAGCTTTCTTT

J gene: TRBJ2-5
D gene: NA
V gene: TRBV10-3
clone size: NA
CDR3 protein: CAISESIQGGTQYF
CDR3 DNA: TGTGCCATCAGTGAGTCGATCCAGGGGGGTACCCAGTACTTC

J gene: TRBJ1-3
D gene: NA
V gene: TRBV4-1
clone size: NA
CDR3 protein: CASSQGEGGGNTIYF
CDR3 DNA: TGCGCCAGCAGCCAAGGGGAGGGAGGAGGAAACACCATATATTTT

J gene: TRBJ2-7
D gene: TRBD2
V gene: TRBV7-2
clone size: few
CDR3 protein: CASSLEGRTSGGPTYEQYF
CDR3 DNA: TGTGCCAGCAGCTTAGAGGGACGGACTAGCGGGGGGCCTACCTACGAGCAGTACTTC

J gene: TRBJ2-5
D gene: NA
V gene: TRBV9
clone size: NA
CDR3 protein: CASSVTGLETQYF
CDR3 DNA: TGTGCCAGCAGCGTAACTGGACTGGAGACCCAGTACTTC

J gene: TRBJ2-5
D gene: NA
V gene: TRBV6-5
clone size: NA
CDR3 protein: CASSYDDRYQETQYF
CDR3 DNA: TGTGCCAGCAGTTACGACGACAGGTACCAAGAGACCCAGTACTTC

J gene: TRBJ2-7
D gene: TRBD1
V gene: TRBV19
clone size: NA
CDR3 protein: CASTRTGINEQYF
CDR3 DNA: TGTGCCAGTACTCGGACAGGGATCAACGAGCAGTACTTC

J gene: TRBJ1-2
D gene: NA
V gene: TRBV29-1
clone size: few
CDR3 protein: CSVEYGYGYTF
CDR3 DNA: TGCAGCGTGGAGTACGGCTATGGCTACACCTTC

J gene: TRBJ1-6
D gene: NA
V gene: TRBV4-2
clone size: NA
CDR3 protein: CASSQVVSVAYNSPLHF
CDR3 DNA: TGTGCCAGCAGCCAAGTGGTCTCGGTGGCGTATAATTCACCCCTCCACTTT

J gene: TRBJ2-5
D gene: TRBD2
V gene: TRBV7-9
clone size: once
CDR3 protein: CASSFILAAYQETQYF
CDR3 DNA: TGTGCCAGCAGCTTTATACTAGCGGCGTACCAAGAGACCCAGTACTTC

J gene: TRBJ2-7
D gene: NA
V gene: TRBV19
clone size: once
CDR3 protein: CASSLGSGVEQYF
CDR3 DNA: TGTGCCAGCTCCCTAGGTTCGGGGGTCGAGCAGTACTTC

J gene: TRBJ2-7
D gene: TRBD1
V gene: TRBV29-1
clone size: NA
CDR3 protein: CSVGGSPGQGGYEQYF
CDR3 DNA: TGCAGCGTTGGGGGCTCGCCGGGACAGGGTGGCTACGAGCAGTACTTC

J gene: TRBJ2-2
D gene: NA
V gene: TRBV2
clone size: NA
CDR3 protein: CASILGPVTGELFF
CDR3 DNA: TGTGCCAGCATCCTCGGGCCCGTCACCGGGGAGCTGTTTTTT

J gene: TRBJ1-5
D gene: NA
V gene: TRBV2
clone size: NA
CDR3 protein: CASSVGGRTDNQPQHF
CDR3 DNA: TGTGCCAGCAGTGTTGGAGGCAGAACCGATAATCAGCCCCAGCATTTT

J gene: TRBJ2-2
D gene: TRBD2
V gene: TRBV4-1
clone size: NA
CDR3 protein: CASSQDWIRGGTGELFF
CDR3 DNA: TGCGCCAGCAGCCAAGATTGGATCCGGGGGGGGACCGGGGAGCTGTTTTTT

J gene: TRBJ2-3
D gene: TRBD2
V gene: TRBV15
clone size: NA
CDR3 protein: CATSRGLAGATQYF
CDR3 DNA: TGTGCCACCAGCAGAGGGCTAGCGGGTGCAACGCAGTATTTT